The 6 T cell receptor beta chains below come from one sample, sequenced in a study of T cells in Graves' hyperthyroidism and ophthalmopathy. TCR beta CDR3 regions were amplified from RNA transcripts. An initial round of RT-PCR targeting the TCR CDR3 relied on the HTBI primer set. A single record per CDR3 protein comes from TCRdb applying MiXCR to the multiplex PCR reads. This sample carries approximately 720,000 distinct CDR3 sequences, approximately 18% of them seen once, and the ten largest clones take 15% to 20%. The sample was blood. The receptors here all came from a woman between 45 and 65 years old with Graves' hyperthyroidism that later progressed to Graves' ophthalmopathy.

The chain is built from TRBV27 and TRBJ2-2; TRBD2 matches at 10 bases. This CDR3 region has 17 residues. Germline CDR1 reads MNHEY; CDR2 reads SMNVEV (reference sequence). Trimming cost V 6 bases and J 3 bases; bases outside gene matches: 10. CDR3 amino acids: CASSRITSGTYTGELFF. The CDR3 DNA reads TGTGCCAGCAGCAGAATCACTAGCGGGACCTACACCGGGGAGCTGTTTTTT.

In its sample, this clonotype was seen a few times. This rearrangement joins TRBV13 to TRBJ2-5; D not certain. CDR3 size: 13 residues. Per the germline V gene, CDR1 is PRHDT and CDR2 is FYEKMQ (reference sequence). Trimming took 1 base from V and 5 from J, leaving 8 bases between them. DNA of the CDR3: TGTGCCAGCAGCTTAGCACAAATCGAGACCCAGTACTTC. Amino acid sequence: CASSLAQIETQYF.

There are a few counts of this clonotype. The chain employs TRBV12-3 or TRBV12-4 and TRBJ1-2, with D perhaps TRBD1 (5 bases). The CDR3 runs 14 residues. V lost 7 bases and J lost 3, with 15 bases in between. CDR3 loop: CASTPGDSDYGYTF. CDR3 DNA: TGTGCCAGCACACCGGGGGACTCCGACTATGGCTACACCTTC.

The sample holds many counts of this clonotype. V gene TRBV3-1 combines with J gene TRBJ1-6; a possible D gene is TRBD1 (5 bases). The CDR3 is 17 amino acids. Trimming left V 0 bases short and J 5 bases short, with 14 bases between. Looked up from germline, CDR1 is LGHDT and CDR2 is YNNKEL (reference sequence). The DNA for the CDR3 is TGTGCCAGCAGCCAAGAAGGGAGCAGGGACCATAATTCACCCCTCCACTTT. As protein: CASSQEGSRDHNSPLHF.

The rearrangement joins TRBV11-2 to TRBJ2-3; 7 bases are shared with TRBD1. The V and J ends lost 5 bases and 2 bases, in that order; junction bases with no gene match: 10. CDR1 is SGHAT, CDR2 FQNNGV, per germline. The CDR3 is 16 residues long. The CDR3 DNA reads as TGTGCCAGCAGCCCAAACCGGGACAGTAACACAGATACGCAGTATTTT. Its protein is CASSPNRDSNTDTQYF.

This clonotype occurred many times. This CDR3 reads CASSLSSGGDTEAFF. Written as DNA, the CDR3 is TGTGCCAGCAGCTTAAGTTCAGGGGGCGACACTGAAGCTTTCTTT. V gene TRBV3-1 combines with J gene TRBJ1-1; 8 nucleotides match TRBD1. This CDR3 is built from 15 residues. CDR1 is LGHDT, CDR2 YNNKEL, per germline (reference sequence). V gave up 5 bases and J gave up 3 bases; unmatched junction bases: 8.